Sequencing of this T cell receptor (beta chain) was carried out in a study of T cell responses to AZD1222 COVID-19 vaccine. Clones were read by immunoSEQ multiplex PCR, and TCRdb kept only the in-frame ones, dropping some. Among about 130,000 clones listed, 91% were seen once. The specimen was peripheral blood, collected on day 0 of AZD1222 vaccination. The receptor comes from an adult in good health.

CDR3: CASSFGGVYGYTF. CDR3 DNA: TGTGCCAGCAGCTTTGGAGGGGTCTATGGCTACACCTTC. This chain connects TRBV5-4 to TRBJ1-2; D is possibly TRBD1 (5 bases). The CDR3 extends over 13 amino acids. Germline V gives CDR1 SGHNT, CDR2 YYREEE (reference sequence). Trimming took off 2 bases at V and 4 bases at J, with 9 bases between the two ends.